Listed here are 27 T cell receptor beta chains from one sample, sequenced in a study of CD8+ T cells in alopecia areata. cDNA reverse transcribed from extracted RNA served as the sequencing template. The method was immunoSEQ multiplex PCR; TCRdb's version includes in-frame clones alone and lacks a portion of them. Among fewer than 100,000 clones listed, around three quarters were seen once. Documented treatment: oral pan-JAK inhibitor, 5-10 mg twice daily. Here the sequenced sample was CD8+ T cells sorted from blood, taken around week 42, from a patient treated with tofacitinib. All receptors derive from a human donor with alopecia areata.

A few counts support this clone. This chain uses TRBV7-9 with TRBJ1-2, with D possibly being TRBD1 (5 bases). Trimming stripped 4 bases from V and 1 base from J, with 10 bases between. This CDR3 spans 14 amino acids. Germline CDR1 is SEHNR and CDR2 is FQNEAQ (reference sequence). This chain's CDR3 is CASSSLQDNYGYTF. CDR3 coding DNA: TGTGCCAGCAGCTCGTTACAGGATAACTATGGCTACACCTTC.

Regarding this clone: The junction departs from the called germline gene at one end, perhaps through a read error. This same CDR3 is encoded by further DNA sequences in the sample. The chain carries TRBV7-9 and TRBJ2-4; a weak D match, TRBD2 (7 bases). The CDR3 is made up of 12 amino acids. Germline assignment: CDR1 SEHNR and CDR2 FQNEAQ (reference sequence). CDR3 loop: CASSLGGGGQYF. The CDR3 DNA sequence: TGTGCCAGCAGCTTAGGCGGGGGTGGACAGTATTTC.

This chain joins TRBV2 and TRBJ2-2; 8 bases match TRBD1. Germline CDR1 and CDR2: SNHLY and FYNNEI. CDR3 size: 15 residues. V shed 6 bases, J shed 4 bases, and the junction held 7 bases outside the gene matches. The CDR3 DNA reads TGTGCCAGCAGGGAGAGACAGGGGCGCACCGGGGAGCTGTTTTTT. This codes for CASRERQGRTGELFF.

This chain joins TRBV6-1 and TRBJ2-5; D remains ambiguous. Germline V CDR1 and CDR2: MNHNS, SASEGT. Trimming left V 5 bases short and J 5 bases short, with 6 bases between. The CDR3 covers 11 residues. This CDR3 reads CASSLGETQYF. The CDR3 bases are TGTGCCAGCAGTCTGGGGGAGACCCAGTACTTC.

The CDR3 DNA follows: TGTGCCAGCAGTCCCAGTCCGACAGGCACCGGGGAGCTGTTTTTT. This gives the protein CASSPSPTGTGELFF. The J gene is TRBJ2-2, the V gene TRBV27; a possible D gene is TRBD1 (6 bases). Germline loops: CDR1 MNHEY, CDR2 SMNVEV (reference sequence). The CDR3 is 15 residues long. V lost 5 bases and J lost 4, with 14 bases in between.

The rearrangement links TRBV30 to TRBJ1-1; 9 nucleotides agree with TRBD1. CDR3 length: 12 amino acids. CDR1 is GTSNPN and CDR2 is SVGIG in the germline V gene (reference sequence). The V gene end was trimmed by 4 bases and the J gene end by 8 bases; junction bases not matched to a gene: 5. The CDR3 is CAWTHGQGEAFF. CDR3 nucleotides: TGTGCCTGGACCCATGGACAGGGGGAAGCTTTCTTT.

The chain recombines TRBV9 with TRBJ2-4; 7 bases agree with TRBD1. With 3 bases clipped from V and 1 base from J, the junction kept 4 bases outside the gene matches. The CDR3 totals 15 residues. CDR1 and CDR2 (germline): SGDLS, YYNGEE. The CDR3 DNA reads as TGTGCCAGCAGCGCCCGGGACAGTGCCAAAAACATTCAGTACTTC. Its translation: CASSARDSAKNIQYF.

The chain recombines TRBV2 with TRBJ2-7; D may match TRBD1 or TRBD2 (5 bases each). This CDR3 has 12 amino acids. Trimming shortened V by 5 bases and J by 6 bases, and 11 bases separated the two germline ends. Germline V CDR1 and CDR2: SNHLY, FYNNEI. Here the CDR3 reads CASSLTGGEQYF. In DNA, the CDR3 is TGTGCCAGCAGTTTAACAGGAGGCGAGCAGTACTTC.

The chain employs TRBV30 and TRBJ2-7; 12 nucleotides match TRBD2. V shed 1 base and J 4 bases; nucleotides not matched to a gene: 2. CDR1 and CDR2 (germline): GTSNPN, SVGIG (reference sequence). The CDR3 has 14 residues. The CDR3 sequence is CAWSGTSGVYEQYF. The CDR3 nucleotides read TGTGCCTGGAGTGGGACTAGCGGGGTTTACGAGCAGTACTTC.

The J gene is TRBJ2-3, the V gene TRBV11-3; 8 bases align to TRBD2. The CDR3 is 14 residues long. CDR1 SGHNT and CDR2 YENEEA come from the germline V gene. The V gene end was trimmed by 1 base and the J gene end by 10 bases; junction bases not matched to a gene: 7. The CDR3 DNA is TGTGCCAGCAGCTTAGGCTGGACTAGCCTTGCGCAGTATTTT. This encodes CASSLGWTSLAQYF.

The chain couples TRBV6-5 to TRBJ2-7; 8 bases are shared with TRBD2. There are 14 residues in the CDR3. Trimming cost V 7 bases and J 2 bases; bases outside gene matches: 7. CDR1 MNHEY and CDR2 SVGAGI come from the germline V gene. The CDR3 protein is CASKKAGGPYEQYF. The CDR3 nucleotides read TGTGCCAGCAAAAAGGCGGGGGGCCCCTACGAGCAGTACTTC.

This chain uses TRBV29-1 with TRBJ2-5, with D uncertain. The J call may be mistaken, given a closer DNA end match to TRBJ2-7. The V gene's germline CDR1 is SQVTM and CDR2 ANQGSEA. There are 12 residues in the CDR3. CDR3 loop: CSVEDPAYEQYF. Written as DNA, the CDR3 is TGCAGCGTTGAAGATCCGGCCTACGAGCAGTACTTC.

The chain recombines TRBV9 with TRBJ1-4; the D is unclear. Germline V gene data show CDR1 as SGDLS and CDR2 as YYNGEE. Trimming removed 0 bases from V and 7 bases from J, with 10 bases in between. This CDR3 has 14 amino acids. The CDR3 coding sequence is TGTGCCAGCAGCGTAGAAGAGGCAACTGAAAAACTGTTTTTT. It encodes CASSVEEATEKLFF.

J is TRBJ2-2 and V is TRBV4-3; D possibly uses TRBD1 or TRBD2 (5 bases each). The length of the CDR3 is 16 residues. V lost 4 bases and J lost 2, with 14 bases in between. Germline CDR1 LGHNA, CDR2 YSLEER. CDR3 DNA sequence: TGCGCCAGCAGCCCAGACCGGGACCGCAACACCGGGGAGCTGTTTTTT. Amino acid sequence: CASSPDRDRNTGELFF.

This clone was seen once. V usage is TRBV15 and J usage is TRBJ2-5; D unclear. Trimming pared 8 bases from V and 7 bases from J, leaving 17 bases between. The CDR3 is 13 amino acids. The germline V gene has CDR1 LNHNV and CDR2 YYDKDF (reference sequence). In nucleotides, the CDR3 is TGTGCCACCGAGGATGGACGTGGTGGGACCCAGTACTTC. The encoded protein is CATEDGRGGTQYF.

The rearrangement uses TRBV27 and TRBJ1-4, with D hard to call. Germline-derived CDR1 and CDR2 are MNHEY and SMNVEV (reference sequence). The CDR3 sequence is 15 residues long. V gave up 5 bases and J gave up 0 bases, with 10 bases separating them. Here the CDR3 reads CASSASRATNEKLFF. For the CDR3, the DNA is TGTGCCAGCAGTGCCAGCCGTGCAACTAATGAAAAACTGTTTTTT.

The CDR3 loop is CSVLGGEQYNEQFF. CDR3 coding DNA: TGCAGCGTCCTAGGGGGGGAGCAGTACAATGAGCAGTTCTTC. V and J are TRBV29-1 and TRBJ2-1; the D gene is possibly TRBD2 (7 bases). Per the germline V gene, CDR1 is SQVTM and CDR2 is ANQGSEA. The CDR3 contains 14 residues. Trimming pared 6 bases from V and 4 bases from J, leaving 16 bases between.

The chain couples TRBV7-9 to TRBJ2-3; the match to TRBD2 covers 7 bases. J gave up 1 base and V 6 bases, and 7 bases lay outside the gene matches. Germline V CDR1 and CDR2: SEHNR, FQNEAQ (reference sequence). This CDR3 region has 15 residues. This CDR3 is CASRPGAGGTDTQYF. Here the CDR3 DNA reads TGTGCCAGCAGACCAGGTGCGGGGGGCACAGATACGCAGTATTTT.

The V and J genes are TRBV2 and TRBJ2-7, with D hard to call. Germline V CDR1 and CDR2: SNHLY, FYNNEI. This CDR3 is 11 amino acids long. V dropped 7 bases and J dropped 2 bases, with 6 bases sitting between them. The CDR3, as DNA: TGTGCCAGCACGGATACCTACGAGCAGTACTTC. It translates to CASTDTYEQYF.

The chain combines TRBV14 with TRBJ2-3; 9 bases are a match to TRBD2. CDR1 and CDR2 from the germline V gene are SGHDN and FVKESK. CDR3 length: 18 amino acids. J gave up 1 base and V 2 bases, and 10 bases lay outside the gene matches. The DNA of the CDR3 is TGTGCCAGCAGCCAATCTTCTAGGACTAGCGACCGCACAGATACGCAGTATTTT. Translation gives CASSQSSRTSDRTDTQYF.

The rearrangement joins TRBV5-1 to TRBJ1-5, with 9 nucleotides matching TRBD1. Unmatched junction bases numbered 8, after V lost 4 bases and J lost 0 bases. This CDR3 region has 17 residues. Germline V gene data show CDR1 as SGHRS and CDR2 as YFSETQ. CDR3 loop: CASSPRTGENSNQPQHF. The CDR3 DNA reads as TGCGCCAGCAGCCCCCGGACAGGGGAGAATAGCAATCAGCCCCAGCATTTT. The complete variable domain, with remaining parts taken from reference TRBV5-1 and TRBJ1-5, reads KAGVTQTPRYLIKTRGQQVTLSCSPISGHRSVSWYQQTPGQGLQFLFEYFSETQRNKGNFPGRFSGRQFSNSRSEMNVSTLELGDSALYLCASSPRTGENSNQPQHFGDGTRLSIL.

V gene TRBV18 combines with J gene TRBJ2-3; D unclear. Trimming cost V 0 bases and J 2 bases, with 6 bases left between them. Germline V gene data show CDR1 as KGHSH and CDR2 as LQKENI. CDR3 length equals 14 residues. This CDR3 is CASSPPTHTDTQYF. The CDR3 DNA reads as TGTGCCAGCTCACCACCGACCCACACAGATACGCAGTATTTT. Full variable domain (missing parts from reference TRBV18 and TRBJ2-3): NAGVMQNPRHLVRRRGQEARLRCSPMKGHSHVYWYRQLPEEGLKFMVYLQKENIIDESGMPKERFSAEFPKEGPSILRIQQVVRGDSAAYFCASSPPTHTDTQYFGPGTRLTVL.

The J gene is TRBJ2-3, the V gene TRBV19; the D is unclear. CDR3 length: 14 residues. The ends were cut back, 6 bases at V and 2 bases at J, with 12 bases in the middle. Germline CDR1 is LNHDA and CDR2 is SQIVND (reference sequence). CDR3 protein: CASSETRYTDTQYF. Written as DNA, the CDR3 is TGTGCCAGTAGCGAGACACGGTACACAGATACGCAGTATTTT.

The chain joins TRBV11-2 to TRBJ2-7; 8 bases map to TRBD1. This CDR3 has 16 residues. V gave up 6 bases and J gave up 0 bases; unmatched junction bases: 10. Germline lookup yields CDR1 SGHAT and CDR2 FQNNGV. The CDR3 loop reads CASRESTGGNSYEQYF. CDR3 DNA: TGTGCCAGCAGAGAGAGCACAGGGGGGAACTCCTACGAGCAGTACTTC. The full variable domain, its missing parts supplied by reference TRBV11-2 and TRBJ2-7, is EAGVAQSPRYKIIEKRQSVAFWCNPISGHATLYWYQQILGQGPKLLIQFQNNGVVDDSQLPKDRFSAERLKGVDSTLKIQPAKLEDSAVYLCASRESTGGNSYEQYFGPGTRLTVT.

This clone is large within its sample. The J gene is TRBJ2-7, the V gene TRBV5-8, with D hard to call. The CDR3 spans 13 residues. Germline V gives CDR1 SGHTS, CDR2 YDEGEE. V gave up 2 bases and J gave up 1 base, with 7 bases separating them. The DNA for the CDR3 is TGTGCCAGCAGCTTTCCACCATCCTACGAGCAGTACTTC. Encoded protein: CASSFPPSYEQYF.

The V call is TRBV29-1, the J call TRBJ1-2; D is perhaps TRBD1 (5 bases). The CDR3 totals 18 residues. Germline V gene lookup returns CDR1 SQVTM and CDR2 ANQGSEA. With 1 base removed from V and 2 bases from J, the gap between germline ends came to 23 bases. This chain's CDR3 is CSVEGAPEGHIQNYGYTF. CDR3 in DNA: TGCAGCGTTGAAGGGGCCCCGGAAGGACATATTCAGAACTATGGCTACACCTTC.

The rearrangement uses TRBV7-9 and TRBJ2-2, with a tentative D call TRBD1 (5 bases). Trimming pared 5 bases from V and 1 base from J, leaving 11 bases between. Germline assignment: CDR1 SEHNR and CDR2 FQNEAQ (reference sequence). This CDR3 is built from 15 residues. CDR3 bases: TGTGCCAGCAGCCCAAGAACAGGGAACACCGGGGAGCTGTTTTTT. It translates to CASSPRTGNTGELFF.